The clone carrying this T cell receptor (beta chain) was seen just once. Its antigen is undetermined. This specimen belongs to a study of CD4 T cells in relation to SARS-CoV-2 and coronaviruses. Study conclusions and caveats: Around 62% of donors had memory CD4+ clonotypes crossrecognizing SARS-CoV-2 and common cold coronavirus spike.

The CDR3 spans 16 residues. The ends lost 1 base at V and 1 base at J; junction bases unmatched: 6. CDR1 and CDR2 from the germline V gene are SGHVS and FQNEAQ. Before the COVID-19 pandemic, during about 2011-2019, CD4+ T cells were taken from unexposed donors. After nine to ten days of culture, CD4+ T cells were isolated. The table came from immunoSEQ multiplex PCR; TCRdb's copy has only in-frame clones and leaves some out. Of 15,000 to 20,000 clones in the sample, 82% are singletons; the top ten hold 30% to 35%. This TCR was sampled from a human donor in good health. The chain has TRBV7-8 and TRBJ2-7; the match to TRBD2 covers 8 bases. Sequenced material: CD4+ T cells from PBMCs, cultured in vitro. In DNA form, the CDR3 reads TGTGCCAGCAGCTTAGGTAGCGGGATGGTTTCCTACGAGCAGTACTTC. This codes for CASSLGSGMVSYEQYF.